This TCR beta chain came from a study of beta chain features in type 1 diabetes. Study-level findings and limits: There was no resolution here of whether HLA type influences TCRB rearrangement. VDJ junctions from patients with type 1 diabetes contained fewer insertions and more deletions. Within patients, naive, central memory and Treg TCRB repertoires seemed more similar than within healthy donors.

The sequenced template was cDNA made from the entire isolated RNA. The repertoire was sequenced with immunoSEQ multiplex PCR; TCRdb's copy has only in-frame clones and lacks some. The sample lists hundreds of thousands of clones, about 17% occurring once. Looked up from germline, CDR1 is SNHLY and CDR2 is FYNNEI. The V and J ends lost 3 bases and 7 bases, in that order; junction bases with no gene match: 5. This CDR3 is 15 amino acids long. Comment on this clone: Its matching antigen is unknown.

This rearrangement joins TRBV2 to TRBJ2-1; 11 bases are a match to TRBD2. This TCR was sampled from a woman under 30 in good health. Sequenced: naive CD4+ T cells from blood. CDR3 sequence (DNA): TGTGCCAGCAGTGAGGGGCTAGCGGGAGGTAATGAGCAGTTCTTC. It yields the protein CASSEGLAGGNEQFF.